What follows is one T cell receptor beta chain and its context. Sequenced by immunoSEQ multiplex PCR; TCRdb stores in-frame clones only, minus some. The sample holds over 25,000 clones, more than 75% seen once. The sample belongs to a study of T cell changes during pregnancy in multiple sclerosis. Source: CD4+ T cells from peripheral blood mononuclear cells, taken in the second trimester of pregnancy. This receptor was obtained from a female donor in good health, enrolled as a control in a pregnancy study.

CDR3 sequence: CASSGLSTDTQYF. DNA for the CDR3: TGTGCCAGCAGCGGACTTAGCACAGATACGCAGTATTTT. The chain carries TRBV5-6 and TRBJ2-3; maybe TRBD2 (5 bases). CDR3 length: 13 amino acids. V gave up 4 bases and J gave up 0 bases, with 6 bases separating them. The germline V gene encodes CDR1 SGHDT and CDR2 YYEEEE.